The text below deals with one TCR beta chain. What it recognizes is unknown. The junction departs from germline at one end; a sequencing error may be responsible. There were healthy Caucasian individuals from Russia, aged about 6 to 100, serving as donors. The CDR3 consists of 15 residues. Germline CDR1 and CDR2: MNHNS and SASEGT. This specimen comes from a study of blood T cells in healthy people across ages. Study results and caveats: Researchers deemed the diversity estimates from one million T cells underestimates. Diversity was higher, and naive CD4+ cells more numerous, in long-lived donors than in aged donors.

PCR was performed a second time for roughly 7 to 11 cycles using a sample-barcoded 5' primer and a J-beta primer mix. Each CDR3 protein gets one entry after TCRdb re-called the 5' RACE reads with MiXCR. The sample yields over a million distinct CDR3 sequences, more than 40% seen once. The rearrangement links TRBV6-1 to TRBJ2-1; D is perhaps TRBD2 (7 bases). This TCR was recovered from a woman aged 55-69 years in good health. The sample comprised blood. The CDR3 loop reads CASREAGFQGNEQFF. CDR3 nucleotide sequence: TGTGCCAGCAGGGAAGCGGGGTTCCAGGGGAATGAGCAGTTCTTC.